In this sample, the clone carrying this T cell receptor beta chain turned up a few times. This record belongs to a study of radiation and T cells in renal cell carcinoma. Across the study: Nephrectomy followed 15 Gy stereotactic body radiation by 4 weeks.

Here immunoSEQ multiplex PCR was the method, and the copy in TCRdb shows in-frame clones only, minus some. Of 65,000 to 80,000 clones in the sample, around 86% were seen once. Time point reported: blood 2 weeks post-SBRT. Treatment: 15 Gy SBRT to primary tumor, nephrectomy 4 weeks later. The material was blood, obtained from a patient whose treatment included radiotherapy and nephrectomy. This receptor was taken from a woman aged 45-59 years with renal cell carcinoma.

The CDR3 loop reads CASIQERNTEAFF. The CDR3 DNA reads TGTGCCAGCATTCAGGAGAGAAACACTGAAGCTTTCTTT. The chain has TRBV6-1 and TRBJ1-1; D is unclear. Germline V gene sequence: CDR1 MNHNS, CDR2 SASEGT. Trimming took off 7 bases at V and 2 bases at J, with 11 bases between the two ends. The CDR3 consists of 13 residues.